The 30 T cell receptor beta chains given below trace back to one sample, sequenced in a study of T cell changes during pregnancy in multiple sclerosis. Sequencing was performed with immunoSEQ multiplex PCR; in TCRdb, only in-frame clones are kept and a portion is missing. Of about 80,000 clones listed, about 91% are singletons. The specimen was peripheral blood, collected before pregnancy. The receptors come from a female donor with multiple sclerosis, enrolled in a pregnancy study.

The chain links TRBV9 to TRBJ2-7; 11 bases line up with TRBD2. With 4 bases clipped from V and 3 bases from J, the junction kept 6 bases outside the gene matches. The CDR3 totals 15 residues. Germline loops: CDR1 SGDLS, CDR2 YYNGEE. Here the CDR3 DNA reads TGTGCCAGCAGCCCCCGGGGGACTAGCGGCTACGAGCAGTACTTC. Translated: CASSPRGTSGYEQYF.

This sequence joins TRBV5-1 and TRBJ2-5; perhaps TRBD1 as D (5 bases). The germline gives CDR1 SGHRS, CDR2 YFSETQ. V was shortened by 1 base and J by 5 bases, with 15 bases between the two germline ends. The CDR3 is made up of 15 amino acids. CDR3 in amino acids: CASSLRAGLMETQYF. CDR3 sequence (DNA): TGCGCCAGCAGCTTGAGGGCAGGGTTGATGGAGACCCAGTACTTC.

The chain employs TRBV6-1 and TRBJ1-2; D not certain. Germline values: CDR1 MNHNS, CDR2 SASEGT. The CDR3 runs to 13 residues. V lost 5 bases to trimming and J lost 2 bases, with 9 bases between them. In DNA, the CDR3 is TGTGCCAGCAGTAGTACTACGAACTATGGCTACACCTTC. It is translated as CASSSTTNYGYTF.

Written as DNA, the CDR3 is TGTGCCAGTAGTATATCCTGGACAGGGAGTCATCAAGAGACCCAGTACTTC. Amino acids: CASSISWTGSHQETQYF. This rearrangement joins TRBV19 to TRBJ2-5, with TRBD1 matching over 8 bases. Germline CDR1 LNHDA, CDR2 SQIVND (reference sequence). V was clipped by 2 bases and J by 2 bases; unmatched bases: 10. This CDR3 is 17 amino acids long.

V gene TRBV4-1 combines with J gene TRBJ1-4; the D is unclear. The CDR3 totals 15 residues. Trimming removed 4 bases from V and 1 base from J, with 10 bases in between. CDR1 is MGHRA and CDR2 is YSYEKL in the germline V gene. The CDR3 DNA is TGCGCCAGCAGCCTAACTCCGGTAACTAATGAAAAACTGTTTTTT. It is translated as CASSLTPVTNEKLFF.

This clone was recorded a few times. The chain uses TRBV5-1 and TRBJ2-7; TRBD1 matches 10 bases. The V gene's germline CDR1 is SGHRS and CDR2 YFSETQ. J was trimmed by 5 bases and V by 0 bases; bases with no gene match: 5. The CDR3 covers 15 residues. This CDR3 reads CASSLAGDRGHEQYF. In nucleotides, the CDR3 is TGCGCCAGCAGCTTGGCCGGGGACAGGGGCCACGAGCAGTACTTC.

The V and J genes are TRBV11-2 and TRBJ2-7; tentative D call: TRBD1 (6 bases). This CDR3 is built from 15 residues. Germline-derived CDR1 and CDR2 are SGHAT and FQNNGV. V shed 5 bases and J shed 0 bases, with 14 bases lying between them. The CDR3 region has the DNA TGTGCCAGCAGCCTTTACAGGGCAGGCTCCTACGAGCAGTACTTC. Translation gives CASSLYRAGSYEQYF.

The gene calls are TRBV5-1 and TRBJ2-7; TRBD2 agrees at 9 bases. The V gene end was trimmed by 3 bases and the J gene end by 3 bases; junction bases not matched to a gene: 16. Germline V gives CDR1 SGHRS, CDR2 YFSETQ. The CDR3 runs 18 residues. The chain's CDR3 is CASSSRPGLARGDYEQYF. The CDR3 nucleotides read TGCGCCAGCAGCTCCCGCCCCGGACTAGCGCGCGGTGACTACGAGCAGTACTTC.

The chain uses TRBV7-6 and TRBJ1-2; 8 bases agree with TRBD1. Trimming cost V 0 bases and J 6 bases; bases outside gene matches: 3. The germline gives CDR1 SGHVS, CDR2 FNYEAQ. This CDR3 spans 14 amino acids. The DNA for the CDR3 is TGTGCCAGCAGCTTAGCAGGACAGGGCCATGGCTACACCTTC. This encodes CASSLAGQGHGYTF.

The gene calls are TRBV19 and TRBJ2-1, with D maybe TRBD1 (5 bases). CDR3 length: 17 residues. The V end was cut by 6 bases, the J end by 1 base, with 19 bases between. The V gene's germline CDR1 is LNHDA and CDR2 SQIVND (reference sequence). CDR3 sequence reads: CASSPPPGLGSYNEQFF. The CDR3 nucleotides read TGTGCCAGTAGCCCACCCCCAGGGCTGGGGTCCTACAATGAGCAGTTCTTC.

The V gene is TRBV7-9, the J gene TRBJ2-7, with 7 bases matching TRBD1. The CDR3 contains 14 residues. J gave up 2 bases and V 0 bases, and 1 base lay outside the gene matches. Germline V gene sequence: CDR1 SEHNR, CDR2 FQNEAQ (reference sequence). For the CDR3, the DNA is TGTGCCAGCAGCTTAGCGGGACAGACCTACGAGCAGTACTTC. This codes for CASSLAGQTYEQYF.

V is TRBV6-6 and J is TRBJ2-7; 9 positions match TRBD2. This CDR3 contains 14 residues. The ends lost 6 bases at V and 3 bases at J; junction bases unmatched: 6. Germline V gene lookup returns CDR1 MNHNY and CDR2 SVGAGI (reference sequence). CDR3 bases: TGTGCCAGCAGCCCCCCGACTAGCGGCTACGAGCAGTACTTC. Translating it yields CASSPPTSGYEQYF.

The chain is built from TRBV7-9 and TRBJ1-2; TRBD1 matches 8 bases. The CDR3 is 15 amino acids. V lost 6 bases and J lost 4; bases outside the gene matches: 10. In germline, CDR1 is SEHNR, CDR2 FQNEAQ (reference sequence). The CDR3 loop is CASSPRQGLSYGYTF. CDR3 bases: TGTGCCAGCAGTCCGAGACAGGGGCTTAGCTATGGCTACACCTTC.

V gene TRBV2 combines with J gene TRBJ1-2; possibly TRBD1 for D (6 bases). Trimming took off 6 bases at V and 2 bases at J, with 13 bases between the two ends. CDR3 length equals 14 residues. Germline CDR1 is SNHLY and CDR2 is FYNNEI. The CDR3 DNA reads TGTGCCAGCAGCCCAGGGAGGGGGAACTATGGCTACACCTTC. This codes for CASSPGRGNYGYTF.

This chain joins TRBV27 and TRBJ2-1; D perhaps matches TRBD2 (5 bases). Germline V CDR1 and CDR2: MNHEY, SMNVEV (reference sequence). Trimming took 4 bases from V and 3 from J, leaving 16 bases between them. The length of the CDR3 is 16 residues. CDR3 nucleotide sequence: TGTGCCAGCAGTTCCCCCCGGCTAGCTTACTACAATGAGCAGTTCTTC. Translating it yields CASSSPRLAYYNEQFF.

The rearrangement joins TRBV15 to TRBJ1-5; D is undetermined. Germline CDR1 LNHNV, CDR2 YYDKDF (reference sequence). The V gene lost 0 bases and the J gene lost 0 bases, with 12 bases spanning the gap. This CDR3 region has 17 residues. The CDR3 region has the DNA TGTGCCACCAGCAGAGATTCTGCGACATTTAGCAATCAGCCCCAGCATTTT. Amino acid sequence: CATSRDSATFSNQPQHF.

A word on this clone: The junction and the germline gene differ at one end; a read error may be behind it. The chain uses TRBV7-7 and TRBJ2-1; a possible D gene is TRBD1 (9 bases). The germline V gene has CDR1 SSHAT and CDR2 FNYEAQ (reference sequence). The CDR3 runs to 14 residues. The CDR3 loop reads CASSLAGQGNEQFF. The CDR3 region has the DNA TGTGCTAGCAGCTTAGCGGGACAGGGAAATGAGCAGTTCTTC. Filled out from reference TRBV7-7 and TRBJ2-1, the complete variable domain reads GAGVSQSPRYKVTKRGQDVTLRCDPISSHATLYWYQQALGQGPEFLTYFNYEAQPDKSGLPSDRFSAERPEGSISTLTIQRTEQRDSAMYRCASSLAGQGNEQFFGPGTRLTVL.

The gene calls are TRBV27 and TRBJ2-5, with 7 bases aligning to TRBD2. The CDR3 totals 14 residues. The V and J ends lost 4 bases and 3 bases, in that order; junction bases with no gene match: 5. The germline gives CDR1 MNHEY, CDR2 SMNVEV (reference sequence). The chain's CDR3 is CASSSPSGEETQYF. DNA for the CDR3: TGTGCCAGCAGTTCGCCTAGCGGAGAAGAGACCCAGTACTTC.

The genes are TRBV2 and TRBJ2-1, with a possible D match to TRBD2 (6 bases). Germline assignment: CDR1 SNHLY and CDR2 FYNNEI. The CDR3 length is 13 residues. Trimming shortened V by 3 bases and J by 7 bases, and 10 bases separated the two germline ends. The CDR3 nucleotides read TGTGCCAGCAGTGAGGAGGGCCAGAATGAGCAGTTCTTC. It yields the protein CASSEEGQNEQFF.

The rearrangement uses TRBV19 and TRBJ1-1, with D tentatively TRBD1 (6 bases). Germline loops: CDR1 LNHDA, CDR2 SQIVND (reference sequence). The ends were cut back, 7 bases at V and 4 bases at J, with 10 bases in the middle. The CDR3 length is 12 residues. Here the CDR3 DNA reads TGTGCCAGTAATCAGGGGAGCACTGAAGCTTTCTTT. Protein product: CASNQGSTEAFF.

A few counts support this clone. The chain recombines TRBV29-1 with TRBJ1-1, with no clear D. CDR3 length equals 13 residues. V was trimmed by 3 bases and J by 1 base, leaving 9 bases between them. Per germline, CDR1 SQVTM and CDR2 ANQGSEA. The CDR3 nucleotides read TGCAGCGTTGAGTACATGTGGAACACTGAAGCTTTCTTT. Translated, it gives CSVEYMWNTEAFF.

J is TRBJ2-7 and V is TRBV28; D gene ambiguous. Trimming left V 2 bases short and J 3 bases short, with 14 bases between. Germline CDR1 is MDHEN and CDR2 is SYDVKM. CDR3 length: 15 amino acids. DNA of the CDR3: TGTGCCAGCAGTTTAGAAGTAGCTGGTTTCTACGAGCAGTACTTC. It is translated as CASSLEVAGFYEQYF.

The chain is built from TRBV6-1 and TRBJ1-5; D may be TRBD1 (6 bases). Germline CDR1 MNHNS, CDR2 SASEGT. V shed 7 bases and J shed 2 bases, with 15 bases lying between them. CDR3 length: 15 residues. CDR3: CASTKGVTGNQPQHF. Here the CDR3 DNA reads TGTGCCAGCACCAAGGGGGTTACGGGCAATCAGCCCCAGCATTTT.

The V gene is TRBV27, the J gene TRBJ1-4, with D possibly matching TRBD1 (5 bases). V dropped 6 bases and J dropped 8 bases, with 16 bases sitting between them. The CDR3 runs 14 residues. Germline V gene data show CDR1 as MNHEY and CDR2 as SMNVEV (reference sequence). CDR3 DNA sequence: TGTGCCAGCAGGGCCCAGGGAGGCGGGGAAAAACTGTTTTTT. It encodes CASRAQGGGEKLFF.

The J gene is TRBJ1-2, the V gene TRBV4-2; 8 bases fit TRBD1. This CDR3 comprises 14 residues. V lost 1 base and J lost 8; bases outside the gene matches: 6. The germline V gene has CDR1 LGHNA and CDR2 YNFKEQ. Here the CDR3 reads CASSQGTGILGYTF. The CDR3 nucleotides read TGTGCCAGCAGCCAAGGGACAGGGATTTTAGGCTACACCTTC.

This rearrangement joins TRBV5-1 to TRBJ2-1; D may be TRBD1 (6 bases). With 5 bases removed from V and 0 bases from J, the gap between germline ends came to 12 bases. The germline gives CDR1 SGHRS, CDR2 YFSETQ. The CDR3 has 15 residues. Written as DNA, the CDR3 is TGCGCCAGCAGGCCCAGGGACACCTCCTACAATGAGCAGTTCTTC. Amino acid sequence: CASRPRDTSYNEQFF.

This clone was seen only a few times. The chain is built from TRBV2 and TRBJ1-5; TRBD1 matches at 10 bases. There are 13 residues in the CDR3. Losses at the gene ends were 6 bases for V and 4 bases for J; bases not matched to a gene: 0. Germline V lookup: CDR1 SNHLY, CDR2 FYNNEI. The CDR3 nucleotides read TGTGCCAGCAGGGGACAGGGGAATCAGCCCCAGCATTTT. As protein: CASRGQGNQPQHF.

The chain combines TRBV4-1 with TRBJ1-4; the D gene is possibly TRBD1 (6 bases). CDR3 length equals 14 residues. Germline-derived CDR1 and CDR2 are MGHRA and YSYEKL. The ends were cut back, 4 bases at V and 8 bases at J, with 14 bases in the middle. This chain's CDR3 is CASSRLQGGEKLFF. The DNA of the CDR3 is TGCGCCAGCAGCCGTTTACAGGGAGGGGAAAAACTGTTTTTT.

The rearrangement uses TRBV27 and TRBJ2-5, with TRBD2 identical over 8 bases. Per the germline V gene, CDR1 is MNHEY and CDR2 is SMNVEV (reference sequence). This CDR3 is built from 15 residues. J was trimmed by 1 base and V by 5 bases; bases with no gene match: 6. Written as DNA, the CDR3 is TGTGCCAGCAGTCCCTGGACTAGCAGCCAAGAGACCCAGTACTTC. Its translation is CASSPWTSSQETQYF.

This sequence joins TRBV6-1 and TRBJ1-1; D uncertain. Trimming cost V 6 bases and J 2 bases, with 16 bases left between them. The length of the CDR3 is 15 residues. Germline-derived CDR1 and CDR2 are MNHNS and SASEGT. This CDR3 reads CASSPLSRGNTEAFF. The DNA of the CDR3 is TGTGCCAGCAGCCCACTCTCCCGCGGAAACACTGAAGCTTTCTTT.